This is a list of T cell receptor beta chains from one sample in a study of T cells in Graves' hyperthyroidism and ophthalmopathy. Using its own MiXCR run on the multiplex PCR reads, TCRdb lists one record per CDR3 protein. The data show 250,000 to 300,000 distinct CDR3 sequences, approximately 18% seen once. The sequenced sample consisted of blood. All receptors come from a man aged 45-65 years with Graves' ophthalmopathy. Each CDR3 is given with its conserved first and last residue.

j_call v_call cdr3_aa
TRBJ2-4 TRBV29-1 CSVEVGTGVAKNIQYF
TRBJ1-6 TRBV7-6 CASSRWDRGDSPLHF
TRBJ1-2 TRBV6-1 CASSAQSNYGYTF
TRBJ2-5 TRBV28 CASSLSGGSRSETQYF
TRBJ2-1 TRBV7-9 CASSLVGTSVPGRNEQFF
TRBJ2-5 TRBV6-1 CASSRPGTGAGETQYF
TRBJ2-7 TRBV11-3 CASSIGGQVPYEQYF
TRBJ1-5 TRBV27 CASSPGQGDQPQHF
TRBJ2-7 TRBV10-3 CAIGTGIYEQYF
TRBJ1-2 TRBV10-3 CAISESGANYGYTF
TRBJ1-5 TRBV6-2/TRBV6-3 CASSYETGAGSNQPQHF
TRBJ2-7 TRBV10-3 CAIRGTGNSYEQYF
TRBJ2-3 TRBV5-1 CASSLGGDTDTQYF
TRBJ1-1 TRBV12-3/TRBV12-4 CASSLRGKNTEAFF
TRBJ1-6 TRBV2 CASSVSGQGNSPLHF
TRBJ1-2 TRBV28 CASTSGSAGYTF
TRBJ2-1 TRBV28 CASSLYPEQFF
TRBJ2-1 TRBV5-1 CASSQDHYNEQFF
TRBJ2-2 TRBV7-3 CASGGGTGELFF
TRBJ2-1 TRBV5-6 CASSIYLGESYNEQFF
TRBJ1-5 TRBV10-3 CAIRGEGSYQPQHF
TRBJ2-7 TRBV28 CASSFGGQGGYEQYF
TRBJ2-7 TRBV20-1 CSAIGQGSYEQYF
TRBJ2-7 TRBV5-4 CASSPSGGGAREQYF
TRBJ1-3 TRBV6-1 CASNLQGATGNTIYF
TRBJ1-5 TRBV29-1 CSVGASGSSSNQPQHF
TRBJ1-1 TRBV29-1 CSIGTEMNTEAFF
TRBJ2-7 TRBV7-8 CASSFFSGEQYF
TRBJ2-3 TRBV11-2 CASSLWDRDTDTQYF
TRBJ2-1 TRBV28 CASSFLDRDYNEQFF
TRBJ1-5 TRBV30 CAWNSGGVQPQHF
TRBJ2-7 TRBV20-1 CSAPRTGLGQYEQYF
TRBJ1-1 TRBV7-2 CASSLGGSTTEAFF
TRBJ2-4 TRBV9 CASSTAVGKNIQYF
TRBJ2-1 TRBV3-1 CASSPRAGTGALSYNEQFF
TRBJ2-7 TRBV7-9 CASSPGLGDRFDEQYF
TRBJ1-5 TRBV2 CASRRADTSNQPQHF
TRBJ2-2 TRBV7-2 CASSPIGLAGGRTGELFF
TRBJ2-7 TRBV20-1 CSARAGTGVREQYF
TRBJ1-2 TRBV12-3/TRBV12-4 CASSLYRDANYGYTF
TRBJ1-2 TRBV7-8 CASSPRTGGSHGYTF
TRBJ1-6 TRBV30 CAWTVREPNYNSPLHF
TRBJ2-7 TRBV6-5 CASSYTGTGGYEQYF
TRBJ2-7 TRBV7-8 CASSLHAGSSSYEQYF
TRBJ1-5 TRBV27 CASSSETGSNQPQHF
TRBJ1-5 TRBV27 CASSADSLSSLHF
TRBJ1-5 TRBV6-1 CASSDDGGNQPQHF
TRBJ2-7 TRBV5-1 CASHRDGESISEQYF
TRBJ1-1 TRBV7-3 CASSLNAGGQGEAFF
TRBJ1-6 TRBV20-1 CSARADYNSPLHF
TRBJ2-5 TRBV5-6 CASRGRRETQYF
TRBJ1-2 TRBV30 CAWSRLTGGRGYTF